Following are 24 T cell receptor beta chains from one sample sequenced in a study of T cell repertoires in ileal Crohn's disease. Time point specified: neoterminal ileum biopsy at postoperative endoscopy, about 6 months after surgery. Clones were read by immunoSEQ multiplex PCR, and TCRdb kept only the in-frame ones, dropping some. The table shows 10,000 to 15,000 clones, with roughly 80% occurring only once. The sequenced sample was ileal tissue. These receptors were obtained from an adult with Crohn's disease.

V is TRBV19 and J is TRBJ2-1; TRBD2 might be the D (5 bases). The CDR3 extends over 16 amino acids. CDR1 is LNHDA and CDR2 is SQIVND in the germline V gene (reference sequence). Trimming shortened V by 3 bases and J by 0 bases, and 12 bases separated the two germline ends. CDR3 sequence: CASSITEDRSYNEQFF. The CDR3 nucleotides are TGTGCCAGTAGTATCACGGAGGACCGCTCCTACAATGAGCAGTTCTTC.

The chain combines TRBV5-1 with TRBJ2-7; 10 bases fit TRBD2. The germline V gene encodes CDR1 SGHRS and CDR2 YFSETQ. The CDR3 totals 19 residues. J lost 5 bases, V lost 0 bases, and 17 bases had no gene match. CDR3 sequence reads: CASSLGPLAGPPSQDEQYF. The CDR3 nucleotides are TGCGCCAGCAGCTTGGGGCCACTAGCGGGGCCCCCCTCCCAGGACGAGCAGTACTTC.

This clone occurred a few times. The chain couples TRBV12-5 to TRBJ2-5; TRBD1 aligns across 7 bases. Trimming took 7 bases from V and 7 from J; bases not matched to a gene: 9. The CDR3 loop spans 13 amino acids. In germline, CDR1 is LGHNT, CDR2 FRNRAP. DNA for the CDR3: TGTGCTAGTGTCCCCAGAGGGGGCACGACCCAGTACTTC. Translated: CASVPRGGTTQYF.

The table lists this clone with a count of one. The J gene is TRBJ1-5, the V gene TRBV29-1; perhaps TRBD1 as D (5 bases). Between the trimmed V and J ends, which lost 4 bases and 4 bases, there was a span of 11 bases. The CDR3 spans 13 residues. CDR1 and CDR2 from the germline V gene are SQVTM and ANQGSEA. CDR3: CSVVVGANQPQHF. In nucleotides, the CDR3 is TGCAGCGTTGTTGTAGGGGCAAATCAGCCCCAGCATTTT.

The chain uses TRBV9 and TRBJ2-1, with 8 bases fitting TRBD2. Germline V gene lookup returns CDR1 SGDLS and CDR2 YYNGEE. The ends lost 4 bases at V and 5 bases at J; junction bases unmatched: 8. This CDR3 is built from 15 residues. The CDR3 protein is CASSLSGSSDNEQFF. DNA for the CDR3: TGTGCCAGCAGCCTCAGCGGGAGCAGTGACAATGAGCAGTTCTTC.

DNA for the CDR3: TGTGCCAGCAGTGAGTACCGGGGGGGATATAGCAATCAGCCCCAGCATTTT. It specifies CASSEYRGGYSNQPQHF. This chain joins TRBV6-1 and TRBJ1-5; possible D gene TRBD1, 5 bases. The CDR3 has 17 amino acids. Looked up from germline, CDR1 is MNHNS and CDR2 is SASEGT. V dropped 3 bases and J dropped 0 bases, with 15 bases sitting between them.

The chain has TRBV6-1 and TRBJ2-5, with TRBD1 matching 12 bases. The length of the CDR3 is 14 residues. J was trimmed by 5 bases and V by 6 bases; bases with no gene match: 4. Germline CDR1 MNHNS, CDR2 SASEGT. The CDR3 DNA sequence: TGTGCCAGCAGCGGGACAGGGGGCCGCGAGACCCAGTACTTC. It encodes CASSGTGGRETQYF.

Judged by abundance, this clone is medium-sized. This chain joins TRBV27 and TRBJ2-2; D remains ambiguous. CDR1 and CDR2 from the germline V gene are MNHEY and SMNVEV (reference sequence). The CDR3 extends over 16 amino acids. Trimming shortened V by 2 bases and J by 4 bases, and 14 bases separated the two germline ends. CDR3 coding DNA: TGTGCCAGCAGTTTACCCCCTACTCTCTCCACCGGGGAGCTGTTTTTT. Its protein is CASSLPPTLSTGELFF.

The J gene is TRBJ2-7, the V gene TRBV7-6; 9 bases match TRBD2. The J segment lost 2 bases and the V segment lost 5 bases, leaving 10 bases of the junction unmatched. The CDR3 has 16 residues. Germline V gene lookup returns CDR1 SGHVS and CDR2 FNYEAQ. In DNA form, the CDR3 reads TGTGCCAGCAGCCAACTGGCGGGGGGGCAGGCCTACGAGCAGTACTTC. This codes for CASSQLAGGQAYEQYF.

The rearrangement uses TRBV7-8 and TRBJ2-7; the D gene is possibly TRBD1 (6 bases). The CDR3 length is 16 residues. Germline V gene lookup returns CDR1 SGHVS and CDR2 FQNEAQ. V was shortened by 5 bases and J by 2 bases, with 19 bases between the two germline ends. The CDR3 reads CASSPIGQGLTYEQYF. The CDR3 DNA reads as TGTGCCAGCAGCCCAATCGGCCAGGGGTTAACCTACGAGCAGTACTTC.

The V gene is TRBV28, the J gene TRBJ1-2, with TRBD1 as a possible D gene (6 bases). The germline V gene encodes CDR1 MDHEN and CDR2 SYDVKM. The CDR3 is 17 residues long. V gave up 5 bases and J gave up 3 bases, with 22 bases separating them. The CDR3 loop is CASSTLGMGGRDYGYTF. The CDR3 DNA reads TGTGCCAGCAGTACTCTAGGTATGGGGGGGCGAGACTATGGCTACACCTTC.

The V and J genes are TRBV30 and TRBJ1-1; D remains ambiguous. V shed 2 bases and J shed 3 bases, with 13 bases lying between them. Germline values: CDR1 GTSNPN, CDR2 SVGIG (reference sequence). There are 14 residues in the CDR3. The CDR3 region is CAWSTTPRDTEAFF. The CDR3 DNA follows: TGTGCCTGGAGTACCACCCCGAGGGACACTGAAGCTTTCTTT. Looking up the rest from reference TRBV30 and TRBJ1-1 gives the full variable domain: SQTIHQWPATLVQPVGSPLSLECTVEGTSNPNLYWYRQAAGRGLQLLFYSVGIGQISSEVPQNLSASRPQDRQFILSSKKLLLSDSGFYLCAWSTTPRDTEAFFGQGTRLTVV.

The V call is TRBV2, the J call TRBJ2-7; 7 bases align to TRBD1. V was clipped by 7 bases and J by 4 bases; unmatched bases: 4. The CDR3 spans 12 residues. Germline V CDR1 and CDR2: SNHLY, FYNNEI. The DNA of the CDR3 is TGTGCCAGCAACAGGGGTGATTACGAGCAGTACTTC. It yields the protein CASNRGDYEQYF. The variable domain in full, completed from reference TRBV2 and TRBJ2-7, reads EPEVTQTPSHQVTQMGQEVILRCVPISNHLYFYWYRQILGQKVEFLVSFYNNEISEKSEIFDDQFSVERPDGSNFTLKIRSTKLEDSAMYFCASNRGDYEQYFGPGTRLTVT.

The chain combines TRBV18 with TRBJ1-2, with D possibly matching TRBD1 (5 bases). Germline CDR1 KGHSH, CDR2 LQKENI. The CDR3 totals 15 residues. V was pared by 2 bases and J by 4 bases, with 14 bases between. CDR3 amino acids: CASSPFTGPFYGYTF. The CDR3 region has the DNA TGTGCCAGCTCACCATTTACAGGACCTTTCTATGGCTACACCTTC. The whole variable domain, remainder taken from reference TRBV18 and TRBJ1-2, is NAGVMQNPRHLVRRRGQEARLRCSPMKGHSHVYWYRQLPEEGLKFMVYLQKENIIDESGMPKERFSAEFPKEGPSILRIQQVVRGDSAAYFCASSPFTGPFYGYTFGSGTRLTVV.

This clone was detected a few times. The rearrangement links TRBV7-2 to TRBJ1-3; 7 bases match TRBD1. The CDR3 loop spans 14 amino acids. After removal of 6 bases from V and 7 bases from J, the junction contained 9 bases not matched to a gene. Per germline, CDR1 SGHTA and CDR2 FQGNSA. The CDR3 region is CASSIGTVGNTIYF. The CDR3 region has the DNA TGTGCCAGCAGTATCGGGACAGTAGGGAACACCATATATTTT.

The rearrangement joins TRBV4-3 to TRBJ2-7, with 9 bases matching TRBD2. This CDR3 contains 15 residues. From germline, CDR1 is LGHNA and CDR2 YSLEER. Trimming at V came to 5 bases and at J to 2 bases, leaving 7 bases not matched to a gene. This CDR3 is CASSTQRGAAYEQYF. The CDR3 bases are TGCGCCAGCAGCACCCAGCGGGGGGCGGCCTACGAGCAGTACTTC.

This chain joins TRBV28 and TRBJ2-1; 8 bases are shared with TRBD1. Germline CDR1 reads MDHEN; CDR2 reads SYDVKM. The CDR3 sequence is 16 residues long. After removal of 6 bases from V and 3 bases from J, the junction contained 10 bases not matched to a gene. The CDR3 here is CASRGRTGKVYNEQFF. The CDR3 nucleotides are TGTGCCAGCAGGGGTCGGACAGGGAAGGTCTACAATGAGCAGTTCTTC.

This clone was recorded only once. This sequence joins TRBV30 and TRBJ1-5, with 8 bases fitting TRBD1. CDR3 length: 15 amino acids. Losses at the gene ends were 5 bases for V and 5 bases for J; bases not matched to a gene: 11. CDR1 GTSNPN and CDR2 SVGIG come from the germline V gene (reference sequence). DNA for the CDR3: TGTGCCTGGGGCCAGCCCGGGACAGGAGATCAGCCCCAGCATTTT. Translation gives CAWGQPGTGDQPQHF.

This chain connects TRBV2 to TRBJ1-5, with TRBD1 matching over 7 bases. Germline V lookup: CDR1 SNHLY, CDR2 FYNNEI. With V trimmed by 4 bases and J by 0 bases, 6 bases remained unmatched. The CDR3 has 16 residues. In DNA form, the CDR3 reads TGTGCCAGCAGTGGTGGACAGGCGGATAGCAATCAGCCCCAGCATTTT. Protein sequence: CASSGGQADSNQPQHF.

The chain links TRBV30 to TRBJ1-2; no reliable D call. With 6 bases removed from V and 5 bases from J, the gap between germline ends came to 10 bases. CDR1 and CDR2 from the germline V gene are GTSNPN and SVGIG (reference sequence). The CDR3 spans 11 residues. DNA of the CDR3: TGTGCCTGTGCTATGAGATATGGCTACACCTTC. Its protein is CACAMRYGYTF.

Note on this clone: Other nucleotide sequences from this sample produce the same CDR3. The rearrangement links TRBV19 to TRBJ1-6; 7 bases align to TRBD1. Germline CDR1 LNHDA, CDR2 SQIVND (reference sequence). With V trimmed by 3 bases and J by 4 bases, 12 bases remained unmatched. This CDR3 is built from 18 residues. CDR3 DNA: TGTGCCAGTAGTATGCTCATCGTCGGGACAGCTTATAATTCACCCCTCCACTTT. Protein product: CASSMLIVGTAYNSPLHF. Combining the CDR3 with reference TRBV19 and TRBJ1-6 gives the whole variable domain DGGITQSPKYLFRKEGQNVTLSCEQNLNHDAMYWYRQDPGQGLRLIYYSQIVNDFQKGDIAEGYSVSREKKESFPLTVTSAQKNPTAFYLCASSMLIVGTAYNSPLHFGNGTRLTVT.

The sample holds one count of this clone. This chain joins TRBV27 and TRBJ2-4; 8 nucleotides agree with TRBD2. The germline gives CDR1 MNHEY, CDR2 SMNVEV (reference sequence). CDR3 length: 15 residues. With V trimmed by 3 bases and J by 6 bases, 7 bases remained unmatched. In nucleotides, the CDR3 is TGTGCCAGCAGTTTCGGCGGGGGGTATTTAAACATTCAGTACTTC. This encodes CASSFGGGYLNIQYF.

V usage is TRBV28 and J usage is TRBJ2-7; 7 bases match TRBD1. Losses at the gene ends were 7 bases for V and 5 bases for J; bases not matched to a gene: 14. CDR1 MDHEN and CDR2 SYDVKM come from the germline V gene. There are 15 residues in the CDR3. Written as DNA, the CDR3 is TGTGCCAGCACCCCCCCTAGGGGGCGCCTCCACGAGCAGTACTTC. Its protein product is CASTPPRGRLHEQYF.

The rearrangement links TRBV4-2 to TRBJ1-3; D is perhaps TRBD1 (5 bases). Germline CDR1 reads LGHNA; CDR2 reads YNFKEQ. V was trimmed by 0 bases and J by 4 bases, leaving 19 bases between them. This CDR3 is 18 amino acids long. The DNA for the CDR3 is TGTGCCAGCAGCCAAGATATTTTTCGAGGAGGGGAGGGAAACACCATATATTTT. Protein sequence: CASSQDIFRGGEGNTIYF.